What follows are 16 T cell receptor beta chains derived from one specimen sequenced in a study of identical twins. TCRdb fed the 5' RACE reads into MiXCR, producing one record per CDR3 protein. The repertoire has roughly 690,000 distinct CDR3 sequences, 21% of them found once; the top ten carry about 4.5%. The same data also went into a second study, on T cells expressing NK-cell markers.

Sequencing was done on a sample of PBMCs. The origin of the receptors is a woman aged 18 to 35 in good health.

This clonotype has at least ten counts. In nucleotides, the CDR3 is TGCAGTGCTAGAGTCAGGAACACTGAAGCTTTCTTT. The encoded protein is CSARVRNTEAFF. The chain is built from TRBV20-1 and TRBJ1-1, with D hard to call. With 1 base removed from V and 1 base from J, the gap between germline ends came to 4 bases. CDR3 size: 12 residues. Germline V lookup: CDR1 DFQATT, CDR2 SNEGSKA (reference sequence).

This clonotype was found once. This rearrangement joins TRBV5-8 to TRBJ1-5; no reliable D call. Germline V gene data show CDR1 as SGHTS and CDR2 as YDEGEE. V lost 0 bases, J lost 10 bases, and 8 bases lay in between. The CDR3 sequence is 12 residues long. As DNA, the CDR3 is TGTGCCAGCAGCTTGGGGAGTCCTCCCCAGCATTTT. Its protein product is CASSLGSPPQHF.

This sequence joins TRBV15 and TRBJ2-6, with D possibly called TRBD1 or TRBD2 (5 bases each). Germline CDR1 is LNHNV and CDR2 is YYDKDF (reference sequence). Between the trimmed V and J ends, which lost 1 base and 2 bases, there was a span of 6 bases. The CDR3 has 15 residues. This CDR3 reads CATSRGDAGANVLTF. The CDR3 DNA is TGTGCCACCAGCAGAGGGGACGCTGGGGCCAACGTCCTGACTTTC.

This sequence joins TRBV3-1 and TRBJ2-3; the D is unclear. The V gene's germline CDR1 is LGHDT and CDR2 YNNKEL (reference sequence). Deletions cut 7 bases from V and 6 bases from J, with 8 bases between. This CDR3 comprises 11 residues. The CDR3 is CASTHMDTQYF. The CDR3 bases are TGTGCCAGCACCCACATGGATACGCAGTATTTT.

The chain employs TRBV5-5 and TRBJ2-7, with D possibly being TRBD2 (5 bases). CDR1 is SGHKS and CDR2 is YYEKEE in the germline V gene (reference sequence). This CDR3 has 13 residues. V lost 5 bases to trimming and J lost 2 bases, with 11 bases between them. The CDR3 loop reads CASRLDATYEQYF. The CDR3 DNA is TGTGCCAGCAGACTAGACGCCACCTACGAGCAGTACTTC. The variable domain in full, with the rest retrieved from reference TRBV5-5 and TRBJ2-7, is DAGVTQSPTHLIKTRGQQVTLRCSPISGHKSVSWYQQVLGQGPQFIFQYYEKEERGRGNFPDRFSARQFPNYSSELNVNALLLGDSALYLCASRLDATYEQYFGPGTRLTVT.

This clonotype was detected only a few times. V gene TRBV20-1 combines with J gene TRBJ2-7; 8 bases line up with TRBD1. The V gene end was trimmed by 1 base and the J gene end by 7 bases; junction bases not matched to a gene: 3. This CDR3 is built from 12 residues. The germline CDR1 and CDR2 sequences are DFQATT and SNEGSKA (reference sequence). The CDR3 region has the DNA TGCAGTGCTAGAGCGGGGACAGGAGAGCAGTACTTC. Translating it yields CSARAGTGEQYF.

This clonotype appeared many times. The chain recombines TRBV12-3 or TRBV12-4 with TRBJ2-1; 8 bases line up with TRBD2. The CDR3 is 15 amino acids. The trim removed 1 base at V and 6 bases at J, leaving 5 bases unmatched. The chain's CDR3 is CASSLGAGASNEQFF. The CDR3 bases are TGTGCCAGCAGTTTAGGAGCGGGAGCATCCAATGAGCAGTTCTTC.

This clonotype was found a few times. The rearrangement joins TRBV6-5 to TRBJ2-7; 7 nucleotides agree with TRBD2. V lost 2 bases, J lost 2 bases, and 6 bases stayed unmatched. The CDR3 has 15 residues. The germline gives CDR1 MNHEY, CDR2 SVGAGI. As DNA, the CDR3 is TGTGCCAGCAGTTACGCCTCTAGCGGCACCTACGAGCAGTACTTC. Its protein product is CASSYASSGTYEQYF.

The chain links TRBV5-1 to TRBJ2-1, with D perhaps matching TRBD2 (5 bases). The V gene lost 1 base and the J gene lost 0 bases, with 11 bases spanning the gap. Germline lookup yields CDR1 SGHRS and CDR2 YFSETQ. The CDR3 has 16 amino acids. The CDR3 is CASSLNRGDSYNEQFF. The CDR3 DNA reads TGCGCCAGCAGCTTGAACCGGGGAGACTCCTACAATGAGCAGTTCTTC.

This clonotype has only a few counts. V gene TRBV7-9 combines with J gene TRBJ1-2, with no clear D. CDR1 and CDR2 (germline): SEHNR, FQNEAQ (reference sequence). Trimming took 4 bases from V and 4 from J, leaving 13 bases between them. This CDR3 has 14 residues. The CDR3 here is CASSSLGRGYGYTF. The CDR3 DNA follows: TGTGCCAGCAGCTCCCTGGGTCGGGGCTATGGCTACACCTTC.

This clonotype was detected a few times. CDR3 residues: CASKASSYEQYF. The CDR3 DNA is TGCGCCAGCAAGGCCTCCTCCTACGAGCAGTACTTC. The chain carries TRBV5-1 and TRBJ2-7; D remains ambiguous. Germline V gene sequence: CDR1 SGHRS, CDR2 YFSETQ. This CDR3 contains 12 residues. Trimming took 6 bases from V and 0 from J, leaving 7 bases between them.

In this sample, this clonotype turned up a few times. The chain employs TRBV6-1 and TRBJ2-5, with D perhaps matching TRBD2 (5 bases). The V gene lost 7 bases and the J gene lost 1 base, with 10 bases spanning the gap. Germline V gives CDR1 MNHNS, CDR2 SASEGT. CDR3 length: 13 amino acids. CDR3 region: CASTVAPQETQYF. DNA of the CDR3: TGTGCCAGCACTGTAGCGCCCCAAGAGACCCAGTACTTC.

The V gene is TRBV9, the J gene TRBJ2-1, with D uncertain. CDR3 size: 14 residues. The V end was cut by 0 bases, the J end by 2 bases, with 6 bases between. Looked up from germline, CDR1 is SGDLS and CDR2 is YYNGEE. The DNA of the CDR3 is TGTGCCAGCAGCGTAGGTCCCCCCTACAATGAGCAGTTCTTC. It yields the protein CASSVGPPYNEQFF.

The chain employs TRBV10-3 and TRBJ1-2; no firm D call. The germline V gene encodes CDR1 ENHRY and CDR2 SYGVKD. Trimming took off 4 bases at V and 2 bases at J, with 8 bases between the two ends. CDR3 length: 13 residues. This chain's CDR3 is CAISGNPNYGYTF. The CDR3 bases are TGTGCCATCAGTGGTAACCCCAACTATGGCTACACCTTC.

This clonotype was observed a few times. The gene calls are TRBV11-2 and TRBJ1-2; no clear D. CDR3 size: 13 residues. Trimming pared 2 bases from V and 5 bases from J, leaving 9 bases between. Per germline, CDR1 SGHAT and CDR2 FQNNGV. The DNA of the CDR3 is TGTGCCAGCAGCTTACTCCCTGGGTATGGCTACACCTTC. Translation: CASSLLPGYGYTF.

In this sample, this clonotype turned up many times. J is TRBJ2-1 and V is TRBV28; D is perhaps TRBD1 or TRBD2 (6 bases each). Trimming left V 6 bases short and J 3 bases short, with 15 bases between. This CDR3 spans 15 amino acids. Germline lookup yields CDR1 MDHEN and CDR2 SYDVKM. CDR3 bases: TGTGCCAGCAGCCGCCTAGGGGGGATCTACAATGAGCAGTTCTTC. Translated: CASSRLGGIYNEQFF.